This T cell receptor (beta chain) originates from a study of regulatory T cells in long-lasting Graves disease. According to the study, TCR beta libraries were built with iRepertoire HTBI primers and CDR3-region Arm-PCR. Using its own MiXCR run on the multiplex PCR reads, TCRdb lists one record per CDR3 protein. The table lists over 500,000 distinct CDR3 sequences, roughly 15% of them singletons. Specified time point: newly diagnosed GD, antithyroid drugs for less than 3 months. RNA isolated from PBMCs was used to make the TCR library. Ten or more counts support this clonotype. These same data were also listed under a study on T cells in Graves' hyperthyroidism and ophthalmopathy.

The starting material was peripheral blood mononuclear cells (PBMCs), obtained at new diagnosis, from a patient treated with antithyroid drugs. The TCR sequence derives from a woman under 40 with Graves disease.

The CDR3 here is CASSERGWTDEAFF. CDR3 nucleotide sequence: TGTGCCAGCAGTGAAAGAGGGTGGACGGATGAAGCTTTCTTT. This rearrangement joins TRBV6-1 to TRBJ1-1; D gene unclear. The CDR3 is 14 amino acids. The ends were cut back, 2 bases at V and 7 bases at J, with 14 bases in the middle. The germline gives CDR1 MNHNS, CDR2 SASEGT.